A selection of T cell receptor beta chains follows, all from one sample in a study of cytomegalovirus exposure and HLA in healthy donors. Clones were sequenced by immunoSEQ multiplex PCR, and TCRdb holds only the in-frame ones, with some missing. The sample yields around 160,000 clones, roughly nine tenths seen once. The specimen sequenced was PBMCs. These receptors all come from a woman between 18 and 29 years old in good health and CMV-seropositive. Both conserved end residues are part of each CDR3. Each record gives: V gene, clone size, D gene, J gene, CDR3 protein, CDR3 DNA. The D gene is left open where the match is weak. Clone sizes are given selectively: once, few, many, or a class where the clone is expanded.

TRBV30	-	-	TRBJ2-7	CAWSPELVSYEQYF	TGTGCCTGGAGTCCCGAACTAGTATCCTACGAGCAGTACTTC
TRBV7-2	-	TRBD2	TRBJ2-5	CASSWGTSGPQETQYF	TGTGCCAGCAGCTGGGGGACTAGCGGGCCCCAAGAGACCCAGTACTTC
TRBV28	-	-	TRBJ2-7	CASSPPFWFSKAGEQYF	TGTGCCAGCAGTCCCCCCTTTTGGTTCTCCAAAGCAGGGGAGCAGTACTTC
TRBV9	-	TRBD1	TRBJ1-4	CASSKGQAATNEKLFF	TGTGCCAGCAGCAAGGGACAGGCGGCAACTAATGAAAAACTGTTTTTT
TRBV7-9	once	-	TRBJ1-2	CASSAGTPGYTF	TGTGCCAGCAGCGCGGGGACGCCGGGCTACACCTTC
TRBV7-8	-	-	TRBJ1-1	CASSLGSTGRGTEAFF	TGTGCCAGCAGCTTAGGGAGTACAGGGAGGGGAACTGAAGCTTTCTTT
TRBV29-1	-	-	TRBJ1-2	CSCIGGEGTYGYTF	TGCAGCTGCATAGGGGGGGAAGGAACCTATGGCTACACCTTC
TRBV29-1	once	TRBD2	TRBJ2-7	CSVGRTSGSYEQYF	TGCAGCGTTGGGCGGACTAGCGGCTCCTACGAGCAGTACTTC
TRBV18	-	-	TRBJ2-5	CASSPDRDQETQYF	TGTGCCAGCTCACCCGACAGAGACCAAGAGACCCAGTACTTC
TRBV11-2	-	-	TRBJ1-6	CASSFRETNSPLHF	TGTGCCAGCAGCTTCAGGGAAACAAATTCACCCCTCCACTTT
TRBV7-9	-	-	TRBJ1-1	CASSLEQRANTEAFF	TGTGCCAGCAGCTTAGAACAGAGAGCGAACACTGAAGCTTTCTTT
TRBV14	once	TRBD2	TRBJ2-1	CASSQLADYNEQFF	TGTGCCAGCAGCCAACTAGCGGACTACAATGAGCAGTTCTTC
TRBV7-8	once	TRBD2	TRBJ2-3	CASSLFSGRALADTQYF	TGTGCCAGCAGCTTATTTAGCGGGAGGGCCCTGGCAGATACGCAGTATTTT
TRBV7-9	-	-	TRBJ2-1	CASSLAHGTLYNEQFF	TGTGCCAGCAGCTTAGCGCACGGGACTTTATACAATGAGCAGTTCTTC
TRBV28	-	TRBD1	TRBJ2-3	CASRAGTGGMDTQYF	TGTGCCAGCAGGGCCGGGACAGGGGGCATGGATACGCAGTATTTT
TRBV2	once	TRBD1	TRBJ1-5	CASGPGQMYQPQHF	TGTGCCAGCGGCCCGGGACAGATGTATCAGCCCCAGCATTTT
TRBV7-9	-	TRBD1	TRBJ1-2	CASSRDREDMGDYTF	TGTGCCAGCAGCCGCGACAGGGAAGATATGGGGGACTACACCTTC
TRBV7-2	-	-	TRBJ1-1	CASSVIQNTEAFF	TGTGCCAGCAGCGTCATACAGAACACTGAAGCTTTCTTT
TRBV6-6	once	-	TRBJ1-2	CASSAGVYGYTF	TGTGCCAGCAGTGCAGGGGTTTATGGCTACACCTTC
TRBV19	-	-	TRBJ1-2	CASSRQVNYGYTF	TGTGCCAGTAGTAGACAGGTTAACTATGGCTACACCTTC
TRBV7-9	-	TRBD1	TRBJ2-7	CASSQKPGQGYEQYF	TGTGCCAGCAGCCAAAAGCCAGGACAGGGGTACGAGCAGTACTTC
TRBV7-2	-	-	TRBJ1-1	CASSLAGATEAFF	TGTGCCAGCAGCTTGGCGGGGGCAACTGAAGCTTTCTTT
TRBV6-5	-	TRBD2	TRBJ2-1	CASSYGGGRFYEQFF	TGTGCCAGCAGTTACGGCGGCGGGAGGTTCTATGAGCAGTTCTTC
TRBV9	-	-	TRBJ2-3	CASSSLASDTQYF	TGTGCCAGCAGCTCCCTAGCGTCAGATACGCAGTATTTT